The 8 T cell receptor beta chains below were found in one sample sequenced in a study of metastatic and nonmetastatic thyroid tumors. MiXCR reprocessed the PCR reads for TCRdb. The sample contains over 65,000 clones, 12% of which appear only once. Treatment of any kind had been given to no patient before thyroid surgery. Sequencing was carried out using tumor tissue. The receptors were gathered from a female donor with papillary thyroid cancer or a benign thyroid nodule (not recorded which). Some clones in this sample may be carry-over from other donors' samples.

This clone was counted many times. The rearrangement joins TRBV7-9 to TRBJ2-3; 7 bases align to TRBD2. The CDR3 extends over 14 amino acids. The germline CDR1 and CDR2 sequences are SEHNR and FQNEAQ (reference sequence). The ends lost 9 bases at V and 0 bases at J; junction bases unmatched: 6. CDR3 nucleotides: TGTGCCAGTCCAAGCGGGACTAGCACAGATACGCAGTATTTT. Its translation: CASPSGTSTDTQYF.

This clone was observed at least ten times. This chain uses TRBV11-3 with TRBJ2-7; 9 nucleotides line up with TRBD2. Germline V gene sequence: CDR1 SGHNT, CDR2 YENEEA. The CDR3 covers 13 residues. With 4 bases clipped from V and 2 bases from J, the junction kept 0 bases outside the gene matches. The CDR3 protein is CASSWTSAYEQYF. Written as DNA, the CDR3 is TGTGCCAGCAGCTGGACTAGCGCCTACGAGCAGTACTTC. Full variable domain (remainder filled in from reference TRBV11-3 and TRBJ2-7): EAGVVQSPRYKIIEKKQPVAFWCNPISGHNTLYWYLQNLGQGPELLIRYENEEAVDDSQLPKDRFSAERLKGVDSTLKIQPAELGDSAVYLCASSWTSAYEQYFGPGTRLTVT.

To note about this clone: A much larger clone lies a single base off, so this may be a read error. The chain employs TRBV12-3 or TRBV12-4 and TRBJ1-2; D is perhaps TRBD1 (5 bases). V gave up 5 bases and J gave up 5 bases, with 6 bases separating them. The CDR3 runs 11 residues. Here the CDR3 DNA reads TGTGCCAGCAGTCGACAGTATGGCTACACCTTC. Protein sequence: CASSRQYGYTF.

A word on this clone: One junction end does not reproduce the germline sequence, and a read error may be involved. The V gene is TRBV7-8, the J gene TRBJ2-3; a weak D match, TRBD2 (5 bases). This CDR3 comprises 15 residues. Germline lookup yields CDR1 SGHVS and CDR2 FQNEAQ. The CDR3 is CSSSLAPTQADTQYF. DNA of the CDR3: TGTTCCAGCAGCTTAGCGCCTACCCAGGCAGATACGCAGTATTTT.

Ten or more counts support this clone. CDR3 residues: CASNEGSPDQPQHF. The DNA for the CDR3 is TGTGCCAGCAACGAGGGGAGTCCCGATCAGCCCCAGCATTTT. This sequence joins TRBV28 and TRBJ1-5; possibly TRBD1 for D (5 bases). The CDR3 length is 14 residues. Per the germline V gene, CDR1 is MDHEN and CDR2 is SYDVKM. Trimming pared 7 bases from V and 5 bases from J, leaving 15 bases between.

To note about this clone: A much larger clone differs by one base, so this may be a read error. The V call is TRBV20-1, the J call TRBJ1-2; D remains unclear. CDR1 is DFQATT and CDR2 is SNEGSKA in the germline V gene (reference sequence). The CDR3 is 14 amino acids. With 4 bases removed from V and 0 bases from J, the gap between germline ends came to 12 bases. Written as DNA, the CDR3 is TGCAGTGCTACGCAAAGTGTTCCTAACTATGGCTACACCTTC. This sequence encodes CSATQSVPNYGYTF.

This clone turned up a few times. This chain uses TRBV7-9 with TRBJ2-7; perhaps TRBD2 as D (7 bases). CDR3 length: 12 amino acids. Looked up from germline, CDR1 is SEHNR and CDR2 is FQNEAQ (reference sequence). V lost 5 bases and J lost 7, with 12 bases in between. CDR3 region: CASSPGGREQYF. The CDR3 DNA reads as TGTGCCAGCAGCCCCGGGGGGCGGGAGCAGTACTTC.

This clone has at least ten counts. The CDR3 protein is CASSPAGRDMHGYTF. The CDR3 DNA sequence: TGTGCCAGCAGCCCCGCCGGTAGGGACATGCATGGCTACACCTTC. This chain links TRBV6-1 with TRBJ1-2; TRBD1 might be the D (6 bases). CDR3 length: 15 amino acids. In germline, CDR1 is MNHNS, CDR2 SASEGT. The V gene lost 6 bases and the J gene lost 6 bases, with 20 bases spanning the gap.